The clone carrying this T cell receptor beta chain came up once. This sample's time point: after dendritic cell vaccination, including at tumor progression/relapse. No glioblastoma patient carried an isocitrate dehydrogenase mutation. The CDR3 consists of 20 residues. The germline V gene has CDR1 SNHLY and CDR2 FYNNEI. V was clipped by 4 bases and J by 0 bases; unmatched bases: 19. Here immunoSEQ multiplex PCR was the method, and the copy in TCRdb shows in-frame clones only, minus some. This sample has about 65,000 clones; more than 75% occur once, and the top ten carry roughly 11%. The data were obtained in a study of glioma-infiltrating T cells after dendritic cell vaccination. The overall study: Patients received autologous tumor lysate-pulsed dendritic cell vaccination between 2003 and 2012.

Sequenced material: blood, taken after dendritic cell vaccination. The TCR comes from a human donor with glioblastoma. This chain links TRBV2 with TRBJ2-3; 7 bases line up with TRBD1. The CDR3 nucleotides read TGTGCCAGCAGTGCGGTCGGACAGGCCCAGCATCACTATAGCACAGATACGCAGTATTTT. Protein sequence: CASSAVGQAQHHYSTDTQYF. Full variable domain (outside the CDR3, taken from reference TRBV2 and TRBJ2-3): EPEVTQTPSHQVTQMGQEVILRCVPISNHLYFYWYRQILGQKVEFLVSFYNNEISEKSEIFDDQFSVERPDGSNFTLKIRSTKLEDSAMYFCASSAVGQAQHHYSTDTQYFGPGTRLTVL.